The following is a T cell receptor (beta chain) sequence with its context. CDR1 and CDR2 (germline): SGHRS, YFSETQ. J gave up 3 bases and V 4 bases, and 7 bases lay outside the gene matches. This CDR3 is built from 16 residues. How the authors handled the data: Using reference gene primer amplification, nucleated cell counts were estimated. Clones were sequenced by immunoSEQ multiplex PCR, and TCRdb holds only the in-frame ones, with some missing. V, J and clone size reflect that table, while D and trimming were determined from the DNA. The sample has over 120,000 clones; approximately 84% are singletons. The sample is drawn from a study of blood T cell repertoires in COVID-19.

The sequencing sample was made of peripheral blood. The V and J genes are TRBV5-1 and TRBJ2-1, with TRBD2 matching over 10 bases. This receptor was identified in a woman aged 55-70 years with acute or convalescent COVID-19. In nucleotides, the CDR3 is TGCGCCAGCAGCCCCCGCGTAGCGGGAGGCTACAATGAGCAGTTCTTC. As protein: CASSPRVAGGYNEQFF.